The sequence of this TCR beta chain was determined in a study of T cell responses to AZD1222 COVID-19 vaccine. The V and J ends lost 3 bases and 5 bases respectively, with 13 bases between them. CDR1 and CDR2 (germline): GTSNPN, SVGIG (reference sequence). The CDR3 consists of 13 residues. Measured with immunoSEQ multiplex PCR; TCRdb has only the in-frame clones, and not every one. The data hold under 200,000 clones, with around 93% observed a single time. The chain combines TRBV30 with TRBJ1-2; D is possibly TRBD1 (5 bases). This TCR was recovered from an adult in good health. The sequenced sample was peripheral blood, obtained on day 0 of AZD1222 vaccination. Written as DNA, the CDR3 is TGTGCCTGGAGGATTCCGGGGCAATATGGCTACACCTTC. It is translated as CAWRIPGQYGYTF.